This TCR beta chain was identified in a study of blood T cells in healthy people across ages. Together with a sample-barcoded 5' primer, a J-beta primer mix was included in a second PCR lasting about 7 to 11 cycles. TCRdb itself ran the 5' RACE reads through MiXCR, one entry per CDR3 protein. The repertoire consists of 700,000 to 1,000,000 distinct CDR3 sequences, with roughly 44% occurring once and the leading ten covering approximately 20%. The TCR originated in a man aged 55 to 69 in good health. Sequenced sample: blood.

The DNA for the CDR3 is TGTGCCAGCAGGGGGGGACTCCCTCAAGAGACCCAGTACTTC. It encodes CASRGGLPQETQYF. The chain couples TRBV6-2 or TRBV6-3 to TRBJ2-5; maybe TRBD2 (6 bases). Germline V lookup: CDR1 MNHEY, CDR2 SVGEGT. Trimming stripped 6 bases from V and 2 bases from J, with 13 bases between. The CDR3 has 14 amino acids.